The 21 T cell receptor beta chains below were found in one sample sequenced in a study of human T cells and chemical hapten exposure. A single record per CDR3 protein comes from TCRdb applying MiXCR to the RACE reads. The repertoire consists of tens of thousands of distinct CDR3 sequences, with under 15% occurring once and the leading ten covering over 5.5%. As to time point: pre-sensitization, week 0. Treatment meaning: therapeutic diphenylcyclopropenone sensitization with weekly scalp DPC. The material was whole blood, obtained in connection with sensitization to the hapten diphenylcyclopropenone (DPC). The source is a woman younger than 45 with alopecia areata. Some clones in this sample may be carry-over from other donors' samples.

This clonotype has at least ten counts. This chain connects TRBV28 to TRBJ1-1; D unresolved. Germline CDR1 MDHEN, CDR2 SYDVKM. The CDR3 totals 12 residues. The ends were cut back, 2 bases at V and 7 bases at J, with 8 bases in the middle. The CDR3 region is CASSLNGHEAFF. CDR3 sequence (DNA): TGTGCCAGCAGTTTAAACGGGCATGAAGCTTTCTTT.

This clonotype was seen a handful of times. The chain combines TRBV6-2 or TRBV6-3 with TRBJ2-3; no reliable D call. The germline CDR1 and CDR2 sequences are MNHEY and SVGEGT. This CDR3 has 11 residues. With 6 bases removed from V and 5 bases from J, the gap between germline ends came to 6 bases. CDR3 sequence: CASSNGDTQYF. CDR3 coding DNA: TGTGCCAGCAGCAACGGAGATACGCAGTATTTT.

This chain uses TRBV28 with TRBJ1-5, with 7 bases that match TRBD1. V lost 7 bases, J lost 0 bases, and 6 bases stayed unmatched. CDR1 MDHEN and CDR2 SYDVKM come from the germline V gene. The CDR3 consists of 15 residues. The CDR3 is CASKGAMGSNQPQHF. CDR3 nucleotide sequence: TGTGCCAGCAAGGGGGCAATGGGTAGCAATCAGCCCCAGCATTTT.

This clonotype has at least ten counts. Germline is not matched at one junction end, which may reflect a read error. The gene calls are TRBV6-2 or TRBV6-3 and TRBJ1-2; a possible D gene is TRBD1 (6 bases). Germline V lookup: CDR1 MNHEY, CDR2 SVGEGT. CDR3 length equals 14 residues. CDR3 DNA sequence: TGTGCCAGCAGTTACTCGGCGGCAGGGGTGGCCTTCGCCTTC. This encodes CASSYSAAGVAFAF.

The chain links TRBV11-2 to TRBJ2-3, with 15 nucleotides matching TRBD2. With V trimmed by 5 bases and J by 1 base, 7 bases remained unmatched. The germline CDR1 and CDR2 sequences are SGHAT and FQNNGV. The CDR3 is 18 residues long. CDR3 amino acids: CASSPGLAGGGGTDTQYF. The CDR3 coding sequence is TGTGCCAGCAGCCCGGGACTAGCGGGAGGCGGGGGCACAGATACGCAGTATTTT.

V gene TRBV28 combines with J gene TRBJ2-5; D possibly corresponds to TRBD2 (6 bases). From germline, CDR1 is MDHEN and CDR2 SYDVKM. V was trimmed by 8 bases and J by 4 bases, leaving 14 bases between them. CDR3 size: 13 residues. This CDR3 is CASCVGGGETQYF. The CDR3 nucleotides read TGTGCCAGCTGCGTGGGAGGAGGAGAGACCCAGTACTTC.

The CDR3 nucleotides read TGTGCCAGCAGCCCCGCCAGACTGGAGTACTTC. The encoded protein is CASSPARLEYF. V is TRBV7-9 and J is TRBJ2-4, with D hard to call. In germline, CDR1 is SEHNR, CDR2 FQNEAQ (reference sequence). Between the trimmed V and J ends, which lost 5 bases and 14 bases, there was a span of 13 bases. The CDR3 is 11 residues long.

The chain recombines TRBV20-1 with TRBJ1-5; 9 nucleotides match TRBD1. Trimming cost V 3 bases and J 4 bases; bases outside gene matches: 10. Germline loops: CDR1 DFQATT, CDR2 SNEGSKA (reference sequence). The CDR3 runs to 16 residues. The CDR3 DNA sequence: TGCAGTGCTAGCGTGTCCGGACAGGGGCTGAATCAGCCCCAGCATTTT. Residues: CSASVSGQGLNQPQHF.

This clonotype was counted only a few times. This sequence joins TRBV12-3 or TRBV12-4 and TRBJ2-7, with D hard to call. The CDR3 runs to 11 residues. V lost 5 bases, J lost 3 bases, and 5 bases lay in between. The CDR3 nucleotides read TGTGCCAGCAGTCCCGACTACGAGCAGTACTTC. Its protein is CASSPDYEQYF.

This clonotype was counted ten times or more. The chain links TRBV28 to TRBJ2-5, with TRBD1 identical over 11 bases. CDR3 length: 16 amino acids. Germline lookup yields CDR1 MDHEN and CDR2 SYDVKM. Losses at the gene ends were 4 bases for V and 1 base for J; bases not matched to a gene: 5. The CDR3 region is CASSSPGTGGQETQYF. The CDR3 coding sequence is TGTGCCAGCAGTTCCCCCGGGACAGGGGGCCAAGAGACCCAGTACTTC.

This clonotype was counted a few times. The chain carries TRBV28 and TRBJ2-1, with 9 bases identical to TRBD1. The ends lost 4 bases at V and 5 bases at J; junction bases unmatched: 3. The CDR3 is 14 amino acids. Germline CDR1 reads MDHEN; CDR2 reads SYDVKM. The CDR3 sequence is CASSWDRVNNEQFF. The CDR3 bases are TGTGCCAGCAGTTGGGACAGGGTGAACAATGAGCAGTTCTTC.

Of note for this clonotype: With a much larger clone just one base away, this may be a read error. The CDR3 DNA is TGCACCAGCAGCCGGGACAGTGGGGAGCAGTACTTC. Translated: CTSSRDSGEQYF. The chain couples TRBV5-1 to TRBJ2-7; 7 bases are a match to TRBD1. CDR1 SGHRS and CDR2 YFSETQ come from the germline V gene. This CDR3 is 12 amino acids long.

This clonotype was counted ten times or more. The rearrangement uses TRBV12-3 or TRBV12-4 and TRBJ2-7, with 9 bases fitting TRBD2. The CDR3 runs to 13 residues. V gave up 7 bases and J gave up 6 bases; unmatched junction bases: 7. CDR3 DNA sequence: TGTGCCAGCACCTATAGCGGGAGTCCCGAGCAGTACTTC. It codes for CASTYSGSPEQYF.

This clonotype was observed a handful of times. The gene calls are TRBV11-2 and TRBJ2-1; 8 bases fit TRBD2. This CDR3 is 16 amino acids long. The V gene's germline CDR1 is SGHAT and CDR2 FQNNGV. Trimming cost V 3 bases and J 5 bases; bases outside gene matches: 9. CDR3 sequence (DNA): TGTGCCAGCAGCTTTCGTAGCGGGACTGTCGACAATGAGCAGTTCTTC. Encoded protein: CASSFRSGTVDNEQFF.

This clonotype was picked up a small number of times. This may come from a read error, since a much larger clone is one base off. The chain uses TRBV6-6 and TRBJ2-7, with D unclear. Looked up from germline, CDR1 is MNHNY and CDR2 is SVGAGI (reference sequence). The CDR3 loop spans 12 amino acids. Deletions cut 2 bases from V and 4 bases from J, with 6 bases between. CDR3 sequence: CASSYMGYEQYF. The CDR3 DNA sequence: TGTGCCAGCAGTTACATGGGTTACGAGCAGTACTTC.

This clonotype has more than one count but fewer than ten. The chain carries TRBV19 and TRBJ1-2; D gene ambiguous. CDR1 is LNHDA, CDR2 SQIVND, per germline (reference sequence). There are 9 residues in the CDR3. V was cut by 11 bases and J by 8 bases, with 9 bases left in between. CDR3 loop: CARNLGYTF. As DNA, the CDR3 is TGTGCCCGTAACCTCGGCTACACCTTC.

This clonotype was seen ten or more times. This chain's CDR3 is CSVGGTATNEKLFF. The DNA of the CDR3 is TGCAGCGTTGGGGGGACAGCAACTAATGAAAAACTGTTTTTT. The chain employs TRBV29-1 and TRBJ1-4; 7 bases line up with TRBD1. The CDR3 consists of 14 residues. V shed 4 bases and J 0 bases; nucleotides not matched to a gene: 2. Germline V gene data show CDR1 as SQVTM and CDR2 as ANQGSEA.

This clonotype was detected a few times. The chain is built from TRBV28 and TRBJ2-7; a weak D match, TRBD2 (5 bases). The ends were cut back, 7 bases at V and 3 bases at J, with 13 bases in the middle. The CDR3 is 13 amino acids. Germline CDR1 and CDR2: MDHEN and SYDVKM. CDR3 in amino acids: CASIRSGVYEQYF. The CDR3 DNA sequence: TGTGCCAGCATTAGAAGCGGAGTCTACGAGCAGTACTTC.

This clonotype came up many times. The CDR3 DNA follows: TGTGCCAGCAGCCTGAGGACTGGGCTGACCGGGGAGCTGTTTTTT. It specifies CASSLRTGLTGELFF. The rearrangement uses TRBV5-4 and TRBJ2-2; the D gene is possibly TRBD2 (5 bases). V lost 4 bases and J lost 5, with 15 bases in between. The CDR3 consists of 15 residues. CDR1 is SGHNT, CDR2 YYREEE, per germline (reference sequence).

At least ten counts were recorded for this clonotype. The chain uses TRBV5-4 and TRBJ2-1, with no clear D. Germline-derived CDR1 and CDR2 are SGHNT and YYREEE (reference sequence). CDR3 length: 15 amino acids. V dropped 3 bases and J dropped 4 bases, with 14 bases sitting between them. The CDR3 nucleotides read TGTGCCAGCAGCTCGGACGTCTCCAGGTACAATGAGCAGTTCTTC. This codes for CASSSDVSRYNEQFF.

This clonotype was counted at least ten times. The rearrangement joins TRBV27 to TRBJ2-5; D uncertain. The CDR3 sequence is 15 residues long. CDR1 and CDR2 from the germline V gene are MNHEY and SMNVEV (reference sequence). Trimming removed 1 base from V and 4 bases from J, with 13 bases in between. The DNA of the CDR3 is TGTGCCAGCAGTTTATGGGCGGATCAGAGAGAGACCCAGTACTTC. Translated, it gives CASSLWADQRETQYF.